The clone carrying this T cell receptor (beta chain) showed up many times. What it recognizes is unknown. The sample originates from a study of CD8 T cells in ankylosing spondylitis. Trimming cost V 1 base and J 3 bases, with 10 bases left between them. Germline CDR1 and CDR2: MNHEY and SVGAGI. The CDR3 runs 14 residues. It was by quantitative 5'-RACE with molecular barcodes that TCR beta libraries were made. TCRdb reanalysed the 5' RACE reads using MiXCR and keeps one entry per CDR3 protein. This sample has 240,000 or so distinct CDR3 sequences; roughly 8.6% occur once, and the top ten carry about 6.8%. Study observations and caveats: CD8+ disease-linked clones were present at relatively low frequencies in blood. Some of the motif variants had earlier been found in reactive arthritis patients' fluid and blood. Among TCR beta sequences, a motif of roughly 8 highly homologous variants appeared characteristic of ankylosing spondylitis blood.

The specimen was blood, either unsorted or a sorted T cell fraction (not recorded which). The source is a male donor with ankylosing spondylitis or in good health (not recorded which). This chain uses TRBV6-5 with TRBJ2-7; the D gene is possibly TRBD1 (5 bases). The CDR3 reads CASSYWGSGYEQYF. The CDR3 region has the DNA TGTGCCAGCAGTTACTGGGGCAGTGGCTACGAGCAGTACTTC.